One sample yielded the 11 T cell receptor beta chains listed below, sequenced in a study of neurological immune-mediated disorders. TCRdb re-derived calls from the 5' RACE reads in MiXCR, one entry per CDR3 protein. Altogether roughly 65,000 distinct CDR3 sequences are present, roughly 4% being singletons, with the ten largest covering roughly 2.7%. Sequencing was done on a sample of PBMCs. These receptors originate from a man between 50 and 59 years old with multiple sclerosis.

This clonotype appeared many times. V is TRBV20-1 and J is TRBJ1-6, with D perhaps TRBD1 (5 bases). CDR3 length: 14 residues. Between the trimmed V and J ends, which lost 4 bases and 7 bases, there was a span of 14 bases. Germline V gene data show CDR1 as DFQATT and CDR2 as SNEGSKA (reference sequence). CDR3 sequence (DNA): TGCAGTGCTACAACTCAGGGAATAAATTCACCCCTCCACTTT. Translating it yields CSATTQGINSPLHF.

This clonotype is a singleton in its sample. A much more abundant neighbour one base away suggests this may be a read error. Since the CDR3 does not end with the conserved phenylalanine or tryptophan, this likely comes from a read error. It is unclear where the CDR3 begins or ends on the DNA, so no DNA is shown, and the CDR3 is as TCRdb lists it. V is TRBV21-1 and J is TRBJ1-2; the table's D call of TRBD1 was not tested on the DNA. TRBV21-1 is a documented pseudogene. The CDR3 has 14 amino acids, counting both end residues. The CDR3 loop reads CASSKANRGLRYTI.

This clonotype was detected ten times or more. This rearrangement joins TRBV16 to TRBJ1-1; D remains unclear. Trimming took 1 base from V and 6 from J, leaving 9 bases between them. Germline CDR1 and CDR2: KGHSY and FQNENV. This CDR3 comprises 13 residues. This CDR3 reads CASSQWRESEAFF. The CDR3 DNA reads as TGTGCCAGCAGCCAATGGAGGGAATCTGAAGCTTTCTTT. The complete variable domain, with remaining parts taken from reference TRBV16 and TRBJ1-1, reads GEEVAQTPKHLVRGEGQKAKLYCAPIKGHSYVFWYQQVLKNEFKFLISFQNENVFDETGMPKERFSAKCLPNSPCSLEIQATKLEDSAVYFCASSQWRESEAFFGQGTRLTVV.

This clonotype was counted at least ten times. V and J are TRBV11-2 and TRBJ1-1, with D hard to call. CDR3 length: 17 residues. V lost 5 bases, J lost 0 bases, and 19 bases lay in between. The germline V gene encodes CDR1 SGHAT and CDR2 FQNNGV. CDR3 amino acids: CASSHLKPQIMNTEAFF. CDR3 coding DNA: TGTGCCAGCAGCCACCTTAAACCACAGATTATGAACACTGAAGCTTTCTTT.

This clonotype was detected a few times. This chain joins TRBV20-1 and TRBJ2-5; 9 positions agree with TRBD1. Germline loops: CDR1 DFQATT, CDR2 SNEGSKA (reference sequence). CDR3 size: 15 residues. V dropped 1 base and J dropped 5; count of bases not matched to a gene: 8. For the CDR3, the DNA is TGCAGTGCTAGAGTTCTCGGGACAGGGATCGAGACCCAGTACTTC. This gives the protein CSARVLGTGIETQYF.

In this sample, this clonotype turned up many times. J is TRBJ2-7 and V is TRBV5-1, with 7 bases lining up with TRBD1. Germline-derived CDR1 and CDR2 are SGHRS and YFSETQ. J was trimmed by 5 bases and V by 0 bases; bases with no gene match: 2. The CDR3 loop spans 13 amino acids. The CDR3 loop reads CASSLAGGNEQYV. CDR3 bases: TGCGCCAGCAGCTTGGCAGGGGGTAACGAGCAGTACGTC.

This clonotype has a count of ten or more. This chain joins TRBV11-2 and TRBJ2-1; 14 nucleotides align to TRBD2. The length of the CDR3 is 18 residues. CDR1 is SGHAT and CDR2 is FQNNGV in the germline V gene. Germline trimming cut 5 bases from V and 4 bases from J; bases unmatched to any gene: 10. Here the CDR3 DNA reads TGTGCCAGCAGCCCCACGACTAGCGGGGGGGCAACTTACAATGAGCAGTTCTTC. This translates into CASSPTTSGGATYNEQFF.

This chain links TRBV19 with TRBJ1-1; the D gene is possibly TRBD1 (5 bases). The CDR3 has 13 residues. V lost 2 bases and J 5 bases, leaving 9 bases between the germline ends. CDR1 LNHDA and CDR2 SQIVND come from the germline V gene (reference sequence). In DNA form, the CDR3 reads TGTGCCAGTAGTATACAGGGTCGTACTGAAGCTTTCTTT. This gives the protein CASSIQGRTEAFF.

The chain employs TRBV20-1 and TRBJ1-2; D is uncertain. Germline V gene data show CDR1 as DFQATT and CDR2 as SNEGSKA (reference sequence). There are 11 residues in the CDR3. Trimming took off 0 bases at V and 4 bases at J, with 3 bases between the two ends. In DNA, the CDR3 is TGCAGTGCTAGAGATGGCTATGGCTACACCTTC. Amino acids: CSARDGYGYTF.

This clonotype was counted at least ten times. The chain uses TRBV7-7 and TRBJ2-1; TRBD1 agrees at 8 bases. V shed 3 bases and J 5 bases; nucleotides not matched to a gene: 6. The CDR3 is made up of 15 amino acids. CDR1 and CDR2 from the germline V gene are SSHAT and FNYEAQ (reference sequence). The CDR3 is CASSLGQGAHNEQFF. CDR3 coding DNA: TGTGCCAGCAGCTTGGGCCAGGGGGCCCACAATGAGCAGTTCTTC.

In its sample, this clonotype was seen many times. The V call is TRBV20-1, the J call TRBJ1-1; D perhaps matches TRBD1 (6 bases). The CDR3 length is 15 residues. The V end lost 3 bases, the J end lost 5 bases, and 19 bases lay between the germline ends. Germline V CDR1 and CDR2: DFQATT, SNEGSKA (reference sequence). CDR3 bases: TGCAGTGCTAGCTACAGGGAGGGGGGTAGAACTGAAGCTTTCTTT. Translated: CSASYREGGRTEAFF.